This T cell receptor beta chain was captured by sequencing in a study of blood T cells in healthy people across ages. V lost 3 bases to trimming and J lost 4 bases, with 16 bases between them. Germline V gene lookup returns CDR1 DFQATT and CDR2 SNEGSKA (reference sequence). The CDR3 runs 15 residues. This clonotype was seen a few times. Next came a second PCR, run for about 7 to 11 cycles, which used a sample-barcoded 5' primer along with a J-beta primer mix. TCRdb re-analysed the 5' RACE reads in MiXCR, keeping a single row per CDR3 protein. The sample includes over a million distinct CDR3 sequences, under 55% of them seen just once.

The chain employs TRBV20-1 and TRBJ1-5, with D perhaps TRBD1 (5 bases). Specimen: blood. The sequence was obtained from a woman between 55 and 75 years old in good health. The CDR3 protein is CSASYVGVENQPQHF. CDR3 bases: TGCAGTGCTAGTTACGTGGGGGTCGAGAATCAGCCCCAGCATTTT.